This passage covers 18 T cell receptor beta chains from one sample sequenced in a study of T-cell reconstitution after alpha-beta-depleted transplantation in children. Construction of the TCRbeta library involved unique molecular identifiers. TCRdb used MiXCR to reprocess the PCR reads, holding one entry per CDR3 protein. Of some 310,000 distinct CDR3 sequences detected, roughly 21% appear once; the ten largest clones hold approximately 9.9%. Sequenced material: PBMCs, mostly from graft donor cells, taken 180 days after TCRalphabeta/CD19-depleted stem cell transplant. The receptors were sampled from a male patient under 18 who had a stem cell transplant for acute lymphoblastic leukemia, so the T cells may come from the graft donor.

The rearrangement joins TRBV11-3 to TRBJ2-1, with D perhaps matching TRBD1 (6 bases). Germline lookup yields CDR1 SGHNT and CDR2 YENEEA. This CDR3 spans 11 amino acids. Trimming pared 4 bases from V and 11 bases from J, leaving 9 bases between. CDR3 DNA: TGTGCCAGCAGCTCCGGGACACAGCAGTTCTTC. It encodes CASSSGTQQFF.

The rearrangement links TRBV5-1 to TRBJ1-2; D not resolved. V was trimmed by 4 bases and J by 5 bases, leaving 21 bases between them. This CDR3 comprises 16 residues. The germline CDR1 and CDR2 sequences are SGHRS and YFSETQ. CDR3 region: CASSPNGMSPTYGYTF. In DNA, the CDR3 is TGCGCCAGCAGCCCTAACGGGATGTCGCCTACTTATGGCTACACCTTC.

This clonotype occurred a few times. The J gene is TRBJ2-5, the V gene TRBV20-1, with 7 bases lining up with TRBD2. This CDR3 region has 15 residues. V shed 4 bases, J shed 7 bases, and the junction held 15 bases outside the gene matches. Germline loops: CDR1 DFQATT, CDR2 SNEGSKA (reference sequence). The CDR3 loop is CSAIRPLADLVTQYF. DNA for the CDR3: TGCAGTGCTATCCGACCTCTAGCGGACTTGGTGACCCAGTACTTC.

For the CDR3, the DNA is TGTGCCAGCAGCCGACAGGAGGAGGGTGAAAAACTGTTTTTT. It translates to CASSRQEEGEKLFF. This sequence joins TRBV13 and TRBJ1-4; D might be TRBD1 (6 bases). With 5 bases removed from V and 7 bases from J, the gap between germline ends came to 14 bases. The CDR3 has 14 amino acids. The germline gives CDR1 PRHDT, CDR2 FYEKMQ (reference sequence).

The CDR3 coding sequence is TGTGCCAGCAGTGTTAGCGGGACCTACAATGAGCAGTTCTTC. This translates into CASSVSGTYNEQFF. The V call is TRBV6-4, the J call TRBJ2-1; TRBD2 matches 8 bases. Germline loops: CDR1 MRHNA, CDR2 SNTAGT. V was pared by 4 bases and J by 2 bases, with 1 base of the junction left unmatched. The CDR3 contains 14 residues.

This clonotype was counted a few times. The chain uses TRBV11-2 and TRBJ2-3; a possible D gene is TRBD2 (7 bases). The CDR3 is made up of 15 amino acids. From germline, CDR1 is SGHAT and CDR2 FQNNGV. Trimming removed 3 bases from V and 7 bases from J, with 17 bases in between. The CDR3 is CASSLEGGGANTQYF. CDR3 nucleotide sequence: TGTGCCAGCAGCTTGGAGGGGGGAGGGGCGAATACGCAGTATTTT. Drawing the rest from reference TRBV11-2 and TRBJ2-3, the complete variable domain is EAGVAQSPRYKIIEKRQSVAFWCNPISGHATLYWYQQILGQGPKLLIQFQNNGVVDDSQLPKDRFSAERLKGVDSTLKIQPAKLEDSAVYLCASSLEGGGANTQYFGPGTRLTVL.

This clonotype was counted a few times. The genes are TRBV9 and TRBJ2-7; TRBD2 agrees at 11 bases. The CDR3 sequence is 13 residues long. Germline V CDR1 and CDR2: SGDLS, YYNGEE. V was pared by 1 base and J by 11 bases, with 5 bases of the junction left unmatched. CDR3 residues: CASSVTTSGSKYF. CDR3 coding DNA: TGTGCCAGCAGCGTAACTACTAGCGGGAGCAAGTACTTC.

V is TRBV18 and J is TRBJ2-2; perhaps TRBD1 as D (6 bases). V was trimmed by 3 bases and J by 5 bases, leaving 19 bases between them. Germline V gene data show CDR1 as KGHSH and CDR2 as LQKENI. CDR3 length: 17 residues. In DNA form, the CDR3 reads TGTGCCAGCTCACCGTCGACCTCCGGGCAGGGGACCGGGGAGCTGTTTTTT. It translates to CASSPSTSGQGTGELFF. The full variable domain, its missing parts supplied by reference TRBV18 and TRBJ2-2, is NAGVMQNPRHLVRRRGQEARLRCSPMKGHSHVYWYRQLPEEGLKFMVYLQKENIIDESGMPKERFSAEFPKEGPSILRIQQVVRGDSAAYFCASSPSTSGQGTGELFFGEGSRLTVL.

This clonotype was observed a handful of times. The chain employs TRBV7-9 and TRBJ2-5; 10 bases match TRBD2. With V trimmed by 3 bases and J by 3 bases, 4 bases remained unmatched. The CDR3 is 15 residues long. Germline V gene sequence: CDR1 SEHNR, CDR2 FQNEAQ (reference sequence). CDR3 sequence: CASSFWTSGEETQYF. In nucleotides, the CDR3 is TGTGCCAGCAGCTTCTGGACTAGCGGAGAAGAGACCCAGTACTTC. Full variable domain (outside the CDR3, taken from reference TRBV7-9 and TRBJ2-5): DTGVSQNPRHKITKRGQNVTFRCDPISEHNRLYWYRQTLGQGPEFLTYFQNEAQLEKSRLLSDRFSAERPKGSFSTLEIQRTEQGDSAMYLCASSFWTSGEETQYFGPGTRLLVL.

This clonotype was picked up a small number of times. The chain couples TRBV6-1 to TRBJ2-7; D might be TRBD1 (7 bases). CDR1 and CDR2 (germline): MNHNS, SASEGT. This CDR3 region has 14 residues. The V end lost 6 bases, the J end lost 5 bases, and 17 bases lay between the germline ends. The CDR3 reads CASRAGQMNDEQYF. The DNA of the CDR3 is TGTGCCAGCAGGGCGGGACAGATGAATGACGAGCAGTACTTC.

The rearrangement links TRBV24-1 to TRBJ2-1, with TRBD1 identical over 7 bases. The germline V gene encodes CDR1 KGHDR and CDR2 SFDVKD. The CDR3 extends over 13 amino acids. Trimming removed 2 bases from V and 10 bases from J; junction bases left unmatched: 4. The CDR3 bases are TGTGCCACCAGTGATTGGACAGGTAACGAGCAGTTCTTC. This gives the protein CATSDWTGNEQFF.

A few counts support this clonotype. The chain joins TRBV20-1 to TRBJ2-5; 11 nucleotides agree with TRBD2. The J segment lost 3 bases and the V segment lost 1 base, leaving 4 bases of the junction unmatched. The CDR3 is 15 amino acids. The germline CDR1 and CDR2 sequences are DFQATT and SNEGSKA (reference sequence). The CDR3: CSARVPLAGEETQYF. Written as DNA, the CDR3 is TGCAGTGCTAGAGTCCCACTAGCGGGAGAAGAGACCCAGTACTTC.

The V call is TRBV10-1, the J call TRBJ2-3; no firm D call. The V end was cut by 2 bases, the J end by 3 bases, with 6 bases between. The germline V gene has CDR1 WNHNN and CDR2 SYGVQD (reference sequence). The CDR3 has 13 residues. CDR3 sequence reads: CASSEIGTDTQYF. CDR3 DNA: TGCGCCAGCAGTGAGATAGGGACAGATACGCAGTATTTT.

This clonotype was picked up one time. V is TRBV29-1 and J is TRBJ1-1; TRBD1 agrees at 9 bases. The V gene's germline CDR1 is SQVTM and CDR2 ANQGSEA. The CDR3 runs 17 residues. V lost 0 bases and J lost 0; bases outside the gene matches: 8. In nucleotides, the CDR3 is TGCAGCGTTGAAGAAGCCGGGACAGGGCTGATGAACACTGAAGCTTTCTTT. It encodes CSVEEAGTGLMNTEAFF.

CDR3 in DNA: TGCGCCAGCAGTGACCGAGGGGCGCACACTGAAGCTTTCTTT. Its translation is CASSDRGAHTEAFF. This chain connects TRBV10-2 to TRBJ1-1; D is possibly TRBD1 (5 bases). Trimming left V 3 bases short and J 3 bases short, with 11 bases between. Germline values: CDR1 WSHSY, CDR2 SAAADI. The CDR3 is made up of 14 amino acids.

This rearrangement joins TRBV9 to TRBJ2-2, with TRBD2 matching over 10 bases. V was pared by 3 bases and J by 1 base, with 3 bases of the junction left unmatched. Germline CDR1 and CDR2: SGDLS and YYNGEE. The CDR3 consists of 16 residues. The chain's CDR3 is CASSARLAGNTGELFF. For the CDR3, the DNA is TGTGCCAGCAGCGCCCGACTAGCGGGGAACACCGGGGAGCTGTTTTTT.

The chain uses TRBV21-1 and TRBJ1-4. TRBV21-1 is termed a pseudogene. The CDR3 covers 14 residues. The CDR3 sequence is CASIASGPNEKLFF. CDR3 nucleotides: TGTGCCAGCATCGCCTCCGGGCCCAATGAAAAACTGTTTTTT.

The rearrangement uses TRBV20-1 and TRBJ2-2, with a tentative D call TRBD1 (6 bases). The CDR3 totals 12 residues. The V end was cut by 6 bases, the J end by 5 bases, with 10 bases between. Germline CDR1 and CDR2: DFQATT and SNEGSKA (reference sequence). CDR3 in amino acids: CSAGHGTGELFF. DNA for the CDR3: TGCAGTGCGGGACACGGTACCGGGGAGCTGTTTTTT.